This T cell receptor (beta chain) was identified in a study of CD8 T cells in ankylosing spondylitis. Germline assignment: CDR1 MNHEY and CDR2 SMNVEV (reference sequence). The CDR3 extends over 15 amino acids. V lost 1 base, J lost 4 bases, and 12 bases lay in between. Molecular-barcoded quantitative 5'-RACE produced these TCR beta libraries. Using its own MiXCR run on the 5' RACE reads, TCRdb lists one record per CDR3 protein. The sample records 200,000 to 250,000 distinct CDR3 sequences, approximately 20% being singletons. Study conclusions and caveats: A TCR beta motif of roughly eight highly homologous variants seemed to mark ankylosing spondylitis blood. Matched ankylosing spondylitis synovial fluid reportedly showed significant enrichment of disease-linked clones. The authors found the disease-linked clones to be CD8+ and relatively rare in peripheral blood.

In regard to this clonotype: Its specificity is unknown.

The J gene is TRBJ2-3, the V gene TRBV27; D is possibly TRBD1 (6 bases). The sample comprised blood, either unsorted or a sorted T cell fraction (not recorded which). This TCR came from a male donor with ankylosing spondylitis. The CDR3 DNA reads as TGTGCCAGCAGTTTATTTGAGGGACATGCAGATACGCAGTATTTT. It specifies CASSLFEGHADTQYF.